This T cell receptor (beta chain) was recovered during a study of control samples from healthy donors and cancer patients. Produced via immunoSEQ multiplex PCR; TCRdb's table is partial and in-frame only. The sample shows 120,000 or so clones, around nine tenths of them seen only once. CDR3 size: 14 residues. From germline, CDR1 is SGHRS and CDR2 YFSETQ. Trimming stripped 3 bases from V and 2 bases from J, with 12 bases between. Material: blood. The source is a man younger than 40 in good health. J is TRBJ2-7 and V is TRBV5-1; perhaps TRBD2 as D (5 bases). The chain's CDR3 is CASSSSPGPYEQYF. In DNA form, the CDR3 reads TGCGCCAGCAGCTCTAGCCCGGGTCCCTACGAGCAGTACTTC.